This TCR beta chain appears in the sequencing data of a study of cytomegalovirus exposure and HLA in healthy donors (dated by TCRdb to 2015 to 2018). Regarding the study in general: According to an earlier analysis of 450 to 650 of the donors, roughly 180 million T cells yielded roughly 110 million unique TCR beta sequences and about 280 Gb of sequence data. Approximately 330 gigabases of sequencing data and around 80 million unique TCR sequences made up an early release that covered over 550 HLA-typed donors. In a later analysis, previously published TCR beta repertoires from hundreds of donors were re-analyzed and high-resolution HLA genotyping was added so that TCR occurrence patterns could be studied. An earlier analysis of some 600 of the donors applied high-throughput TCR beta sequencing to assess whether each TCR beta V gene segment acted as functional or pseudogenic. To predict cytomegalovirus infection status, the study combined high-throughput TCR immunosequencing, statistical association of individual TCRs with disease status, and machine learning. The genetic ancestry cluster associated with self-reported Caucasian donors included 65% to 90% of the approximately 430 genotyped donors. Among a few hundred genotyped donors of the cohort, an average of around 240,000 unique TCR beta nucleotide sequences were sequenced per donor, around 20% of them non-productive. The study profiled the T cell repertoires of about 640 subjects by immunosequencing and related them to cytomegalovirus serostatus. Besides the first cohort of around 670 subjects, a separate validation cohort made up of 120 or so different subjects was used. Rather than drawing on any new phenotypic data, the later analysis identified candidate immune exposures from TCR beta sequences and the way those sequences occurred across donors. Alongside the repertoire data, information on donor age, sex, ethnicity and CMV serostatus was compiled. HLA typing included class I and class II loci at four-digit resolution. A later genetic analysis used genome-wide SNP genotypes for about three fifths of the roughly 700 donors, treating that subset as a discovery cohort. Typing coverage varied by locus: roughly 629-630 donors for A, B, C, DRB1 and DQB1; under 550 for DQA1; some 610 for DPA1; around 450 for DPB1. The aim of the study was to test whether cataloging public T cell receptors could identify signatures of past pathogen exposure. All discovery cohort repertoires had been generated on a single sequencing platform. Roughly 5 DR-DQ haplotypes were handled as single units for association and clustering because linkage in the cohort was strong. Overall study outcomes, separate from this receptor: Most CMV-associated TCR beta chains appeared to be HLA-restricted in a later analysis, and the HLA associations seemed to be driven largely by CMV exposure. Compared with the roughly 600-donor mean, donors in an Asian-associated ancestry cluster had fewer N-insertions in productive TCRs, according to a later genetic analysis. In this cohort, only TCR beta chains were sequenced, and detectable features were limited by the absence of alpha or paired-chain data. According to the authors, the approach could potentially be generalized to other disease states and immunological phenotypes. At a false discovery rate of 0.05, a later analysis linked 16,000 or so TCR beta sequences to specific HLA alleles. According to a later analysis, parvovirus B19, influenza, CMV and Epstein-Barr virus appeared linked to several top co-occurrence clusters. Assigning TCR associations to individual alleles was difficult when HLA alleles, especially DR and DQ, strongly co-occurred. In a later analysis, the rate of TCR association differed among HLA loci, with DRB1 alleles having the most associated TCRs and HLA-C alleles having the fewest. A cluster of highly shared sequence variants was judged likely to be a technical artifact of the sequencing pipeline. A further reported finding was that TCR beta sequences accurately predicted the HLA-A and HLA-B alleles for most subjects in the first cohort. V-gene and J-gene trimming of TCR beta chains was associated with a missense DCLRE1C variant in a later genetic analysis, and the association was replicated in an independent cohort. In vitro tests confirmed that three of the cytomegalovirus-associated TCR beta chains recognize cytomegalovirus antigens. For the cohort, immune exposure information was limited to CMV serostatus. Seventeen rarely observed V segments, including chromosome 9 orphons, were excluded from the earlier analysis of a few hundred of the donors because counts were too low. The study listed approximately 150 TCR beta chains as associated with cytomegalovirus. Because the 87-base-pair reads could not distinguish some IMGT-functional V segments, including TRBV6-2 and TRBV6-3, those segments were excluded. Roughly uniform sequencing depth across donors was assumed in presence/absence analyses, although this assumption may not hold. The classifier was reported to diagnose cytomegalovirus status with high specificity and sensitivity in both the original and validation cohorts. An earlier analysis of around 540 of the donors showed that most TCR beta V segments appeared in productive rearrangements either about 87% or about 30% of the time, which broadly matched IMGT annotations. While some public TCRs were present in many individuals, most TCR sequences turned up only very rarely across donors. HLA typing was unavailable for some donors at each locus, so association tests used only the typed subset. Linkage disequilibrium might explain the correlated functional status among segregating V segments, but an unknown experimental factor could not be excluded. In a later analysis, HLA-associated TCR beta chains showed more clonal expansion and lower generation probabilities than non-associated chains that were equally common.

The CDR1 and CDR2 encoded by the germline V gene are SGHNT and YENEEA. The CDR3 goes from the cysteine to the phenylalanine over 13 residues. Only the CDR3 part of the read is kept: 39 bases, read in frame from the first base. Worth noting for this clone: No cognate antigen has been identified for it. Mismatch with germline at one junction end may stem from a read error.

The protocol used for the library was the immunoSEQ multiplex PCR assay. The multiplex PCR relied on a mix of 60 forward primers for TCR Vbeta segments and 13 reverse primers for TCR Jbeta segments. The CDR3 region of rearranged TCR beta genes was amplified from genomic DNA with a multiplex PCR assay. Amplified TCR beta libraries were sequenced as 87-base-pair reads on the Illumina HiSeq System. As for the original processing: A later analysis tallied 80 million to 95 million unique TCR beta chains across the 700 or so repertoires, and around 9.9 million of those chains were shared by two or more donors. Raw reads were error-corrected and collapsed into unique sequences by a nearest-neighbor algorithm in which closely related sequences were merged to remove PCR and sequencing errors. V, D and J gene segments were assigned by aligning CDR3 sequences to IMGT reference sequences. For a sequence to be retained, a match of at least six nucleotides to both a V gene segment and a J gene segment was required. Rearrangements were called productive when the CDR3 lacked stop codons and stayed in frame with V and J; all others were non-productive. Following IMGT convention, CDR3 was defined as the stretch from the second conserved V-encoded cysteine up to the conserved J-encoded phenylalanine. The earlier analysis of roughly 590 of the donors excluded sequences that lacked an unambiguous match to a single V gene segment. An earlier analysis of 587 of the donors called V segments functional above 56.7% productive rearrangements and segregating when the between-donor standard deviation exceeded 5%. A statistical classification framework was developed to diagnose cytomegalovirus status using the catalog of TCR beta chain sequences. In a later analysis, TCR nucleotide sequences were compared against IMGT/GENE-DB human TR gene sequences so that V and J genes could be assigned. In a later analysis, CDR3 sequences and most-parsimonious VDJ recombination scenarios were assigned using the TCRdist pipeline. In a later analysis, each TCR beta chain was defined by its CDR3 amino acid sequence together with its V-gene family, and reads lacking a unique V-gene family were excluded. A later analysis removed several hundred highly shared, low-generation-probability nucleotide sequences to deal with suspected cross-contamination and a sequencing artifact. For each public chain, a later analysis derived a clonal expansion index from normalized ranks of inferred template counts within each repertoire. A later analysis computed generation probabilities with a VDJ recombination model fitted to out-of-frame rearrangements, and checked the results against IGoR. In a later analysis, hypergeometric tests were used to score TCR-TCR, TCR-HLA and TCR-CMV co-occurrence, with a repertoire-size bias correction applied to TCR pairs. In a later analysis, false discovery rates were estimated by permuting HLA or CMV assignments 20 times. In a later analysis, co-occurring TCRs were grouped with DBSCAN, and TCRdist sequence similarity was added when clustering was performed within HLA-allele-positive subsets. Repertoires with fewer than 30,000 or more than 120,000 public chains, plus five repertoires with anomalous nucleotide sharing, were excluded from co-occurrence clustering. TCRdb re-hosts the immuneACCESS table, in-frame sequences only. Its copies lack some clones; in the studies checked, an unresolved V gene accounts for under half of them, and the cause for the rest is not known. The V and J calls and the clone size are those of that table, but D and trimming were determined from the DNA. The sample table holds 150,000 to 200,000 clones, of which about 83% were seen once. Around 6% of the sample is held by the ten biggest clonotypes.

The cohort comprised around 690 healthy bone marrow donors. Cohort members were all nominally healthy when sampled, although unrecorded immune exposures were likely present. The donor was CMV seropositive and was included in the group of almost 300 seropositive cohort members. Each donor provided a peripheral blood sample, and peripheral blood mononuclear cells were used for TCR beta sequencing. The Qiagen DNeasy Blood Extraction Kit was used to extract genomic DNA from the blood cell samples. The sequenced sample consisted of PBMCs. The receptor's source is a woman aged 25 to 39 in good health and CMV-seropositive. This chain joins TRBV11-3 to TRBJ1-1; no D gene call is confident. The DNA is as follows: TGTACCAGCAGCTTAGGAGAGAACACTGAAGCTTTCTTT. Translated, it reads CTSSLGENTEAFF.